This TCR beta chain was identified in a study of T cells expressing NK-cell markers. Looking at the study overall: From sorted CD3+CD56+NKG2C+, CD3+CD56+NKG2C- and CD3+CD56-NKG2C+ T cells came the TCR beta repertoires. Eight donors were sequenced, of whom seven were HCMV-seropositive, while the remaining one was HCMV-seronegative. General study findings and limits: Among CD8+ T cells from 5 to 7 donors, dominant NKG2C+ clonotypes accounted for roughly 1.0-7.0%.

A note on this clonotype: The antigen remains undetermined.

UMIs accompanied the 5'RACE template switching by which TCR beta cDNA was made. Reanalyzing the 5' RACE reads, TCRdb keeps one entry per CDR3 protein, without DNA. Here the sample table reports a few hundred thousand distinct CDR3 sequences. The CDR3 loop spans 13 amino acids. The V gene's germline CDR1 is KGHDR and CDR2 SFDVKD. The sample taken for sequencing was blood T cells: a sorted CD56 or NKG2C T cell subset, CD4+ or CD8+ T cells, or bulk PBMC T cells (not recorded which). The chain combines TRBV24-1 with TRBJ2-1. The source of this sequence is a man between 18 and 35 years old in good health. The CDR3 region is CATVGTTNNEQFF.